The 20 T cell receptor beta chains in this list originate from one sample, sequenced in a study of T cell changes during pregnancy in multiple sclerosis. Here immunoSEQ multiplex PCR was the method, and the copy in TCRdb shows in-frame clones only, minus some. The data show 20,000 to 25,000 clones, roughly 88% seen once. Sequences were derived from CD8+ T cells from peripheral blood mononuclear cells, sampled in the first trimester of pregnancy. These receptors were obtained from a female donor in good health, enrolled as a control in a pregnancy study.

The CDR3 loop reads CASSLGQGTYEQYF. The CDR3 bases are TGTGCCAGCAGTTTAGGCCAGGGCACCTACGAGCAGTACTTC. The chain couples TRBV27 to TRBJ2-7; a weak D match, TRBD1 (5 bases). The germline CDR1 and CDR2 sequences are MNHEY and SMNVEV (reference sequence). CDR3 size: 14 residues. Trimming took 2 bases from V and 2 from J, leaving 10 bases between them.

The chain uses TRBV5-4 and TRBJ1-2; 9 bases match TRBD1. Trimming cost V 3 bases and J 3 bases; bases outside gene matches: 6. The germline V gene has CDR1 SGHNT and CDR2 YYREEE (reference sequence). This CDR3 has 15 residues. The CDR3 sequence: CASSYPGQGDYGYTF. CDR3 in DNA: TGTGCCAGCAGCTATCCGGGACAGGGAGACTATGGCTACACCTTC.

This clone was picked up a small number of times. The chain joins TRBV13 to TRBJ1-5; 8 positions match TRBD1. The trim removed 2 bases at V and 5 bases at J, leaving 5 bases unmatched. In germline, CDR1 is PRHDT, CDR2 FYEKMQ (reference sequence). The length of the CDR3 is 15 residues. CDR3 region: CASSLTGGIDQPQHF. The CDR3 coding sequence is TGTGCCAGCAGCTTAACAGGGGGGATCGATCAGCCCCAGCATTTT.

This clone has only one observation. The rearrangement joins TRBV7-9 to TRBJ1-6, with no clear D. The CDR3 covers 14 residues. The V gene's germline CDR1 is SEHNR and CDR2 FQNEAQ (reference sequence). The V gene lost 3 bases and the J gene lost 8 bases, with 11 bases spanning the gap. For the CDR3, the DNA is TGTGCCAGCAGCTTCGCGGGTCCCGATTCACCCCTCCACTTT. Amino acid sequence: CASSFAGPDSPLHF. Complete variable domain (other parts from reference TRBV7-9 and TRBJ1-6): DTGVSQNPRHKITKRGQNVTFRCDPISEHNRLYWYRQTLGQGPEFLTYFQNEAQLEKSRLLSDRFSAERPKGSFSTLEIQRTEQGDSAMYLCASSFAGPDSPLHFGNGTRLTVT.

In its sample, this clone was seen once. This chain links TRBV7-8 with TRBJ2-5; a possible D gene is TRBD2 (5 bases). The CDR3 has 12 amino acids. The V end lost 4 bases, the J end lost 14 bases, and 17 bases lay between the germline ends. Per germline, CDR1 SGHVS and CDR2 FQNEAQ. CDR3 amino acids: CASSSPVASRYF. DNA for the CDR3: TGTGCCAGCAGCTCCCCCGTTGCTAGCCGTTACTTC.

This chain joins TRBV30 and TRBJ2-3, with 13 nucleotides matching TRBD2. The CDR3 contains 16 residues. V was pared by 1 base and J by 1 base, with 2 bases of the junction left unmatched. Germline lookup yields CDR1 GTSNPN and CDR2 SVGIG (reference sequence). The CDR3 reads CAWSAGTSGGTDTQYF. DNA of the CDR3: TGTGCCTGGAGTGCAGGGACTAGCGGGGGCACAGATACGCAGTATTTT.

The chain links TRBV4-1 to TRBJ1-1; 9 nucleotides agree with TRBD1. The CDR3 sequence is 18 residues long. The germline V gene encodes CDR1 MGHRA and CDR2 YSYEKL. V shed 4 bases, J shed 4 bases, and the junction held 16 bases outside the gene matches. The CDR3 DNA follows: TGCGCCAGCAGCCGAACAAGCGCCGGACAGGGGCAGGGCACTGAAGCTTTCTTT. Translation: CASSRTSAGQGQGTEAFF.

The gene calls are TRBV27 and TRBJ2-5; TRBD2 aligns across 12 bases. The DNA end is a closer match to TRBJ2-7, so the J assignment may be wrong. The length of the CDR3 is 15 residues. Germline loops: CDR1 MNHEY, CDR2 SMNVEV (reference sequence). The CDR3 reads CASSLSSGGVYEQYF. CDR3 nucleotides: TGTGCCAGCAGTTTGTCTAGCGGGGGGGTCTACGAGCAGTACTTC.

A word on this clone: A junction boundary mismatches the germline segment, possibly from a read error. The chain uses TRBV5-4 and TRBJ1-3; D unresolved. This CDR3 spans 17 amino acids. Germline lookup yields CDR1 SGHNT and CDR2 YYREEE (reference sequence). CDR3 amino acids: CASSQRGGLHSGNTIYF. In DNA form, the CDR3 reads TGCGCCAGCAGCCAACGAGGAGGGTTGCACTCTGGAAACACCATATATTTT.

The chain has TRBV7-9 and TRBJ1-1; D gene uncertain. V shed 10 bases and J shed 7 bases, with 13 bases lying between them. The CDR3 totals 11 residues. CDR1 is SEHNR and CDR2 is FQNEAQ in the germline V gene (reference sequence). The DNA for the CDR3 is TGTGCCACCCCATCGGCGGGTGAAGCTTTCTTT. It specifies CATPSAGEAFF.

This clone occurred once. The genes are TRBV13 and TRBJ2-1; a weak D match, TRBD2 (6 bases). This CDR3 contains 15 residues. Germline assignment: CDR1 PRHDT and CDR2 FYEKMQ (reference sequence). With 0 bases removed from V and 1 base from J, the gap between germline ends came to 7 bases. Written as DNA, the CDR3 is TGTGCCAGCAGCTTAGGAGGGAGGTCCTACAATGAGCAGTTCTTC. Translated, it gives CASSLGGRSYNEQFF.

This rearrangement joins TRBV19 to TRBJ2-5; tentative D call: TRBD2 (6 bases). Trimming shortened V by 6 bases and J by 9 bases, and 23 bases separated the two germline ends. CDR1 is LNHDA and CDR2 is SQIVND in the germline V gene (reference sequence). CDR3 length: 15 residues. In DNA form, the CDR3 reads TGTGCCAGTAGCGCGGGACTGGCCCCCTTGGAACCCCAGTACTTC. This gives the protein CASSAGLAPLEPQYF.

The rearrangement joins TRBV6-6 to TRBJ2-1; TRBD1 matches at 7 bases. V lost 2 bases and J lost 5; bases outside the gene matches: 3. Germline assignment: CDR1 MNHNY and CDR2 SVGAGI (reference sequence). The CDR3 spans 14 residues. CDR3 bases: TGTGCCAGCAGTTACCCGGGACAGAACAATGAGCAGTTCTTC. It yields the protein CASSYPGQNNEQFF.

J is TRBJ1-1 and V is TRBV4-1; tentatively, D is TRBD1 (6 bases). Germline lookup yields CDR1 MGHRA and CDR2 YSYEKL. CDR3 length equals 14 residues. V was shortened by 3 bases and J by 2 bases, with 10 bases between the two germline ends. The CDR3 DNA follows: TGCGCCAGCAGCCAGGGGGCGGATAACACTGAAGCTTTCTTT. As protein: CASSQGADNTEAFF.

The table lists this clone with a count of one. The J gene is TRBJ1-5, the V gene TRBV5-6; D is undetermined. Germline loops: CDR1 SGHDT, CDR2 YYEEEE. The CDR3 is 14 amino acids. V lost 0 bases to trimming and J lost 4 bases, with 8 bases between them. CDR3 nucleotides: TGTGCCAGCAGCTTGGGGTGGGCTAATCAGCCCCAGCATTTT. Protein sequence: CASSLGWANQPQHF. Together with reference TRBV5-6 and TRBJ1-5, the CDR3 gives the full variable domain: DAGVTQSPTHLIKTRGQQVTLRCSPKSGHDTVSWYQQALGQGPQFIFQYYEEEERQRGNFPDRFSGHQFPNYSSELNVNALLLGDSALYLCASSLGWANQPQHFGDGTRLSIL.

The rearrangement links TRBV6-1 to TRBJ2-3; D may be TRBD1 (6 bases). This CDR3 comprises 16 residues. Trimming removed 2 bases at V and 6 bases at J, with 18 bases between. The germline V gene has CDR1 MNHNS and CDR2 SASEGT. CDR3 DNA sequence: TGTGCCAGCAGTGAAAACTGGCACAGGGTGGGTGATACGCAGTATTTT. Amino acid sequence: CASSENWHRVGDTQYF.

The chain is built from TRBV4-2 and TRBJ2-2; 8 bases line up with TRBD1. Per germline, CDR1 LGHNA and CDR2 YNFKEQ. V trimming: 7 bases; J trimming: 5 bases; junction bases outside the gene matches: 3. The CDR3 sequence is 13 residues long. The CDR3 DNA is TGTGCCAGCACACAGGGGGAGACCGGGGAGCTGTTTTTT. Protein product: CASTQGETGELFF.

J is TRBJ1-1 and V is TRBV4-2; the match to TRBD1 covers 8 bases. J gave up 0 bases and V 4 bases, and 10 bases lay outside the gene matches. The CDR3 covers 17 residues. Germline values: CDR1 LGHNA, CDR2 YNFKEQ. As DNA, the CDR3 is TGTGCCAGCAGCCGAGGACAGGGAGATCTAATGAACACTGAAGCTTTCTTT. Translating it yields CASSRGQGDLMNTEAFF.

The CDR3 here is CASSLGQGANYGYTF. The CDR3 DNA sequence: TGTGCCAGCAGCTTGGGACAGGGAGCTAACTATGGCTACACCTTC. The chain couples TRBV7-8 to TRBJ1-2; 9 bases agree with TRBD1. This CDR3 has 15 residues. With V trimmed by 3 bases and J by 0 bases, 2 bases remained unmatched. Looked up from germline, CDR1 is SGHVS and CDR2 is FQNEAQ.

This clone was observed a few times. The rearrangement uses TRBV6-6 and TRBJ2-4; 7 bases agree with TRBD2. With V trimmed by 11 bases and J by 8 bases, 15 bases remained unmatched. There are 14 residues in the CDR3. Looked up from germline, CDR1 is MNHNY and CDR2 is SVGAGI (reference sequence). The CDR3 reads CAGGGASNGDIQYF. The CDR3 DNA follows: TGTGCCGGGGGAGGGGCGTCCAATGGGGACATTCAGTACTTC.